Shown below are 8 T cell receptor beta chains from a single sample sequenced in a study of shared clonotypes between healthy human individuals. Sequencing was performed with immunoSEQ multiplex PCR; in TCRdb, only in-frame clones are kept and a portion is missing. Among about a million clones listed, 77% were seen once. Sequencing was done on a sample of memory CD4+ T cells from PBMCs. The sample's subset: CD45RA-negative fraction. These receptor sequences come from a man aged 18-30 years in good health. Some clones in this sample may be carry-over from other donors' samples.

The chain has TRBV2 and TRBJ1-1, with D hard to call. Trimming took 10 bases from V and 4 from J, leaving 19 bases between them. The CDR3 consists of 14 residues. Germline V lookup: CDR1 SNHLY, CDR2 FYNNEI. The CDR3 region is CATTLREAGTEAFF. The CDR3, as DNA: TGTGCCACAACCTTAAGGGAAGCAGGCACTGAAGCTTTCTTT.

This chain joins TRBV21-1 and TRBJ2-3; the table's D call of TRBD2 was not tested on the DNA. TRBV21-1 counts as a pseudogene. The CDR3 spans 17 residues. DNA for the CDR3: TGTGCCAGCAGCAAAAAATGGCCCCTAGCGGGCCCAGATACGCAGTATTTT. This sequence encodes CASSKKWPLAGPDTQYF.

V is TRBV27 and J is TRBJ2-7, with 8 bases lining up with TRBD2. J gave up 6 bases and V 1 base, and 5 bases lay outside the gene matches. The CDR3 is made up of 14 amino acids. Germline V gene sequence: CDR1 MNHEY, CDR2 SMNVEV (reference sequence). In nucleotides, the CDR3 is TGTGCCAGCAGTTTATTAGCGGGAATCGGCGAGCAGTACTTC. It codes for CASSLLAGIGEQYF.

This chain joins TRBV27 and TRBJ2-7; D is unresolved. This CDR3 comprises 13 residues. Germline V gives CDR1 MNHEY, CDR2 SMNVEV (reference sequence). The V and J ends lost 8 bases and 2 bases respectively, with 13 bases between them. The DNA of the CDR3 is TGTGCCAGCCGAACGGACGAAGCCTACGAGCAGTACTTC. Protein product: CASRTDEAYEQYF.

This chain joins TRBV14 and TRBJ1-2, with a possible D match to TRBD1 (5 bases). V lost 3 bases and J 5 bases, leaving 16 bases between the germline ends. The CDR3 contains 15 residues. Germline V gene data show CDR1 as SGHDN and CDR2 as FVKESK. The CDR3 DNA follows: TGTGCCAGCAGCCAGGTAGACAGCCTGGGGTATGGCTACACCTTC. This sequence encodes CASSQVDSLGYGYTF.

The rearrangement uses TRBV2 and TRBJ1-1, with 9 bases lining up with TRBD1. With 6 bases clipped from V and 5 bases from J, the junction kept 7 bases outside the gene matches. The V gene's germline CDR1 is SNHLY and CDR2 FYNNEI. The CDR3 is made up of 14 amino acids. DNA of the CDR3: TGTGCCAGCAGCTTGGACAGGGGTGGGACTGAAGCTTTCTTT. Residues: CASSLDRGGTEAFF.

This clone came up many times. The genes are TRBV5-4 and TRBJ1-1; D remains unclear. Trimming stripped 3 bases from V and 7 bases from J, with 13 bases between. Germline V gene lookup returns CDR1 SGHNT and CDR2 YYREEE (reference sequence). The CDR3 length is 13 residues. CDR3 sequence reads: CASSSHQASEAFF. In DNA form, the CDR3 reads TGTGCCAGCAGCTCACACCAGGCCAGTGAAGCTTTCTTT.

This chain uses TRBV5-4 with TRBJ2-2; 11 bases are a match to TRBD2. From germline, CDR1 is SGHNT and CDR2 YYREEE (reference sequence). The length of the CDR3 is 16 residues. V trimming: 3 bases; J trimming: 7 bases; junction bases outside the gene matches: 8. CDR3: CASSSLAGGEGGELFF. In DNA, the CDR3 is TGTGCCAGCAGCTCGTTAGCGGGAGGGGAAGGCGGGGAGCTGTTTTTT.